A single sample is the source of the 4 T cell receptor beta chains below, sequenced in a study of vaccination and CD4 T cells after COVID-19. Cultured CD4+ T cell DNA was sequenced using the Oncomine TCR Beta short-read assay. One entry per CDR3 protein results from TCRdb running MiXCR on the PCR reads. Found here are 8,500 to 10,000 distinct CDR3 sequences, around 57% of them singletons; the top ten hold roughly 7.2%. No antigen has been identified for these receptors. The sample's treatment: approximately nine-day PBMC culture with coronavirus spike peptide pools or control peptides (ViraFEST assay). The sequencing sample was made of CD4+ T cells from blood, cultured in vitro. These receptors all stem from a human donor who had recovered from COVID-19.

Only a few counts were recorded for this clonotype. The genes are TRBV6-1 and TRBJ1-5; D is possibly TRBD1 (5 bases). V dropped 5 bases and J dropped 4 bases, with 12 bases sitting between them. The CDR3 contains 14 residues. Germline-derived CDR1 and CDR2 are MNHNS and SASEGT. In DNA, the CDR3 is TGTGCCAGCAGTACATCAGGGTTGAATCAGCCCCAGCATTTT. Protein sequence: CASSTSGLNQPQHF.

The V and J genes are TRBV30 and TRBJ2-7; either TRBD1 or TRBD2 may supply D (5 bases each). V was trimmed by 0 bases and J by 0 bases, leaving 15 bases between them. Germline values: CDR1 GTSNPN, CDR2 SVGIG (reference sequence). CDR3 size: 16 residues. CDR3 sequence (DNA): TGTGCCTGGAGTGTACGGGACGGCCGACCCTCCTACGAGCAGTACTTC. Encoded protein: CAWSVRDGRPSYEQYF.

V is TRBV6-2 or TRBV6-3 and J is TRBJ2-5, with 7 bases lining up with TRBD2. The CDR3 runs to 17 residues. Germline V gene lookup returns CDR1 MNHEY and CDR2 SVGEGT. V trimming: 0 bases; J trimming: 0 bases; junction bases outside the gene matches: 7. CDR3 protein: CASSYSMLGTNQETQYF. The DNA for the CDR3 is TGTGCCAGCAGTTACTCGATGTTAGGGACTAACCAAGAGACCCAGTACTTC.

The rearrangement links TRBV11-3 to TRBJ2-3, with 12 positions matching TRBD2. The germline V gene encodes CDR1 SGHNT and CDR2 YENEEA. Losses at the gene ends were 5 bases for V and 0 bases for J; bases not matched to a gene: 6. This CDR3 is built from 17 residues. The CDR3 nucleotides are TGTGCCAGCAGCCCACGGACTAGCGGGACTAGCACAGATACGCAGTATTTT. Translation: CASSPRTSGTSTDTQYF.